A selection of T cell receptor beta chains follows, all from one sample in a study of blood T cell repertoires in COVID-19. Using immunoSEQ multiplex PCR, the repertoire was profiled, and TCRdb retains in-frame clones only, with some absent. The sample includes around 350,000 clones, around 87% seen only once; the top ten take about 3%. The sample consisted of peripheral blood. These receptor sequences come from a human donor in a cohort sampled during active COVID-19. Each CDR3 is given with its conserved first and last residue. Size values are once, few and many counts, or a class for expanded clones, and some rows have none.

j_call v_call clone_size cdr3_aa
TRBJ2-1 TRBV6-5 . CASSSDSLAYNEQFF
TRBJ2-3 TRBV2 . CADGGERSTDTQYF
TRBJ1-2 TRBV18 . CASSPPQPGRQGYTF
TRBJ1-2 TRBV16 . CASSQSRNPYGYTF
TRBJ2-2 TRBV6-5 . CASSYLGGSGTGELFF
TRBJ2-6 TRBV13 . CASSLGPSGGSRANVLTF
TRBJ2-2 TRBV4-2 . CASSQDLVGGGRSGELFF
TRBJ2-7 TRBV29-1 . CSVEKQGLGEQYF
TRBJ2-7 TRBV7-9 once CASSRDSNYEQYF
TRBJ2-2 TRBV7-9 . CASSLVQGAGTGELFF
TRBJ1-1 TRBV19 . CASSMWGRGRSEAFF
TRBJ2-7 TRBV5-6 . CASSFVADSYEQYF
TRBJ2-1 TRBV10-3 . CAIRLAGVGNEQFF
TRBJ1-2 TRBV19 . CASNGLEGSNYGYTF
TRBJ2-5 TRBV11-3 . CASSSGGDQETQYF
TRBJ1-5 TRBV6-5 few CASSRRGYSNQPQHF
TRBJ2-5 TRBV28 once CASSQGHTIQETQYF
TRBJ2-2 TRBV3-1/TRBV3-2 . CASSQAGRGHTGELFF
TRBJ2-1 TRBV7-2 . CASSLGTSGPREFF
TRBJ2-1 TRBV6-5 . CASSRQREVDNEQFF
TRBJ2-3 TRBV5-5 . CASSLGLAGGDTQYF
TRBJ2-7 TRBV25-1 . CASSRSPDSTISFEEQYF
TRBJ1-2 TRBV6-5 . CASMGQGARGYGYTF
TRBJ2-5 TRBV5-1 few CASSLGSASRETQYF
TRBJ2-1 TRBV12-3/TRBV12-4 . CASSFGQGDEQFF